This paragraph covers one TCR beta chain sequence. The antigen is not known. The same CDR3 can be traced to other DNA sequences in this sample. This sample was included in a study of shared clonotypes between healthy human individuals. General study findings and limits: Naive subsets typically showed greater estimated richness than memory subsets.

TCRdb's table, derived via immunoSEQ multiplex PCR, lists solely in-frame clones and lacks some. Of approximately 700,000 clones in the sample, around four fifths are singletons; the top ten hold around 1.8%. There are 14 residues in the CDR3. Germline V gene lookup returns CDR1 SGHRS and CDR2 YFSETQ. Trimming left V 0 bases short and J 2 bases short, with 3 bases between. From CD4+ cells came CD45RA+ naive and CD45RA-negative memory subsets. Sequenced sample: memory CD4+ T cells sorted from blood. As for subset: CD45RA-negative fraction. The clonotype comes from a woman in her twenties or thirties in good health. V usage is TRBV5-1 and J usage is TRBJ2-6, with D hard to call. Here the CDR3 DNA reads TGCGCCAGCAGCTTGGGAGCTGGGGCCAACGTCCTGACTTTC. This gives the protein CASSLGAGANVLTF.